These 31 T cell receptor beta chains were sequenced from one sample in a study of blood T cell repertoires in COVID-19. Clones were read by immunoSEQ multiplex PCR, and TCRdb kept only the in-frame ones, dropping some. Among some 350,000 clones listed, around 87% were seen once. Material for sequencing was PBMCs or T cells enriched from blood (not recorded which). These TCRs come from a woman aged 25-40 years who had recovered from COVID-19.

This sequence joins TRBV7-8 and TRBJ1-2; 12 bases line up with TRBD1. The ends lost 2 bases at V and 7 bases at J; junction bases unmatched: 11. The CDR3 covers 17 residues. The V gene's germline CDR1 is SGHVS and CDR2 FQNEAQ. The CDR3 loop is CASSLFSGTGGTSGYTF. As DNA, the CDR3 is TGTGCCAGCAGCTTATTCTCCGGGACAGGGGGCACGAGTGGCTACACCTTC.

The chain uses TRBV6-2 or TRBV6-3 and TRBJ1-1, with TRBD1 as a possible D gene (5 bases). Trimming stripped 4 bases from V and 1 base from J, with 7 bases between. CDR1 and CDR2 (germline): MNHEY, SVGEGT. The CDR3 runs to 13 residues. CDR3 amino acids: CASSSTGNTEAFF. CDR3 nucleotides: TGTGCCAGCAGTTCTACAGGGAACACTGAAGCTTTCTTT.

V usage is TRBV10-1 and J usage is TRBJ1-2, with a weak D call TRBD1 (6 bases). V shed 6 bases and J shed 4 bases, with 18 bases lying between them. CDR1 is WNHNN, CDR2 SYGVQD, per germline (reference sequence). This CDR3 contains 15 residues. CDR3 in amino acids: CASSWNRDRAYGYTF. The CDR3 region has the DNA TGCGCCAGCAGCTGGAACAGGGATCGCGCCTATGGCTACACCTTC.

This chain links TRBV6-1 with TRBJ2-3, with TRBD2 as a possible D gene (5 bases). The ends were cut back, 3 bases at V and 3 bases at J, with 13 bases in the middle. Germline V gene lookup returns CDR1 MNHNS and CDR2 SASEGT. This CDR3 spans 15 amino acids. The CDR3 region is CASSDLRASTDTQYF. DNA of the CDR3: TGTGCCAGCAGTGATTTGCGGGCTTCAACAGATACGCAGTATTTT.

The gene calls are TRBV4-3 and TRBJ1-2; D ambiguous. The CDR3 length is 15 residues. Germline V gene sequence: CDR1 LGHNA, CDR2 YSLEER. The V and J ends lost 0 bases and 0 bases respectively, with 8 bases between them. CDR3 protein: CASSQDVTSNYGYTF. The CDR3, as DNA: TGCGCCAGCAGCCAAGATGTGACTTCTAACTATGGCTACACCTTC.

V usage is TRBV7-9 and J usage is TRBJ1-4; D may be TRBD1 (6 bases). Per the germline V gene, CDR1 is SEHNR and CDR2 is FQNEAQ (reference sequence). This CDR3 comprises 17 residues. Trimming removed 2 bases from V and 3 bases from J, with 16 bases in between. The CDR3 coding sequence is TGTGCCAGCAGCTTAACCCTTCGGACAGCCCCTAATGAAAAACTGTTTTTT. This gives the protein CASSLTLRTAPNEKLFF.

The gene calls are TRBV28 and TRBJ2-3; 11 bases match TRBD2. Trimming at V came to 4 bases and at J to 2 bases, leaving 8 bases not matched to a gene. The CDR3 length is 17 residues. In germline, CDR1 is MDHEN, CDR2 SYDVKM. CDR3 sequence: CASSSPTSGDYTDTQYF. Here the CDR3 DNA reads TGTGCCAGCAGTTCCCCGACTAGCGGGGATTACACAGATACGCAGTATTTT.

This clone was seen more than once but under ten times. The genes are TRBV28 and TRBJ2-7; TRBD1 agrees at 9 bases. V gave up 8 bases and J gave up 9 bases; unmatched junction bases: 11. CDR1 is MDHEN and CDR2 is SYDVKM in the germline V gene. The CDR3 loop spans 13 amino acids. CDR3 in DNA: TGTGCCAGCCGCCCACAGGGGGCGTCCGGGCAGTACTTC. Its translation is CASRPQGASGQYF. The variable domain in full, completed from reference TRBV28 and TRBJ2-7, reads DVKVTQSSRYLVKRTGEKVFLECVQDMDHENMFWYRQDPGLGLRLIYFSYDVKMKEKGDIPEGYSVSREKKERFSLILESASTNQTSMYLCASRPQGASGQYFGPGTRLTVT.

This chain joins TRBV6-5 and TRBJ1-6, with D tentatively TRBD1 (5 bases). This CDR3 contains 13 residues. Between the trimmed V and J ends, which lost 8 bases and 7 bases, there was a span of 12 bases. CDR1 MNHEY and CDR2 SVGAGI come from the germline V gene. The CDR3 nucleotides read TGTGCCAGCGGTCGGCAGGGCAATTCACCCCTCCACTTT. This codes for CASGRQGNSPLHF.

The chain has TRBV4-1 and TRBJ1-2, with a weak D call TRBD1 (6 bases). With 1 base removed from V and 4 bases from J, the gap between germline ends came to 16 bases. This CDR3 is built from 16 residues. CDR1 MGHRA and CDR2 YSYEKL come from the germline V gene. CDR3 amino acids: CASSQGVRGATYGYTF. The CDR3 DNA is TGCGCCAGCAGCCAAGGGGTCAGGGGAGCAACCTATGGCTACACCTTC.

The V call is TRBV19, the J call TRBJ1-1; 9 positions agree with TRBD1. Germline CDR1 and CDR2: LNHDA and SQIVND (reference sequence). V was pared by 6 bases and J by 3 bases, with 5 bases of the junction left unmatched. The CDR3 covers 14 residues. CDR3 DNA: TGTGCCAGTAGAGGGGACAGGGCGTACACTGAAGCTTTCTTT. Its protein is CASRGDRAYTEAFF.

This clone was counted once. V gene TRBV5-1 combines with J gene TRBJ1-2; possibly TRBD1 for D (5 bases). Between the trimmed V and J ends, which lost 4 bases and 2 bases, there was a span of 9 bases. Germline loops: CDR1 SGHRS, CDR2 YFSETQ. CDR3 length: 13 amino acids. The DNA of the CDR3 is TGCGCCAGCAGCCCTGGGGGGAACTATGGCTACACCTTC. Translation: CASSPGGNYGYTF.

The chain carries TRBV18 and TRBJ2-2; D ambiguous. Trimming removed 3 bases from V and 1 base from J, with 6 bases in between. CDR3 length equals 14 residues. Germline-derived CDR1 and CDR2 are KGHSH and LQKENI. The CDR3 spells CASSPPGNTGELFF. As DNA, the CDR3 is TGTGCCAGCTCACCCCCCGGGAACACCGGGGAGCTGTTTTTT.

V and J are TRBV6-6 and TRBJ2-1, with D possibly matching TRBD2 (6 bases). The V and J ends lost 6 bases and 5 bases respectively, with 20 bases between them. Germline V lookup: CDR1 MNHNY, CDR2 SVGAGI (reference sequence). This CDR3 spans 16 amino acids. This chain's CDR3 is CASSPYRLEGDNEQFF. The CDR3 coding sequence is TGTGCCAGCAGCCCCTATCGACTAGAAGGGGACAATGAGCAGTTCTTC.

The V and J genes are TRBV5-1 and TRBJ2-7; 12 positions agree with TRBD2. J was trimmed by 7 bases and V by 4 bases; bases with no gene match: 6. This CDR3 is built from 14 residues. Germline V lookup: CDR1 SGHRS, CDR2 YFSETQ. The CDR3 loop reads CASSPGLAGREQYF. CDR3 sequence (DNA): TGCGCCAGCAGCCCCGGACTAGCGGGGCGAGAGCAGTACTTC.

In DNA form, the CDR3 reads TGTGCCAGTAGTCCGCAGGGGGGATATGATTCCCTCCACTTT. Protein product: CASSPQGGYDSLHF. This chain connects TRBV19 to TRBJ1-6; 7 bases agree with TRBD1. The length of the CDR3 is 14 residues. Germline V gives CDR1 LNHDA, CDR2 SQIVND (reference sequence). V was clipped by 5 bases and J by 14 bases; unmatched bases: 12.

The CDR3 nucleotides are TGTGCCAGCAGCCCTCGGACAGGGGCGAACACTGAAGCTTTCTTT. Translation: CASSPRTGANTEAFF. The V and J genes are TRBV11-2 and TRBJ1-1; TRBD1 matches at 9 bases. The J segment lost 1 base and the V segment lost 5 bases, leaving 5 bases of the junction unmatched. Germline loops: CDR1 SGHAT, CDR2 FQNNGV. There are 15 residues in the CDR3.

CDR3 protein: CASSVGTNRGAWETQYF. CDR3 coding DNA: TGTGCCAGCAGCGTAGGTACCAACAGGGGGGCCTGGGAGACCCAGTACTTC. This chain connects TRBV9 to TRBJ2-5; 8 nucleotides align to TRBD1. CDR3 length: 17 residues. J was trimmed by 5 bases and V by 0 bases; bases with no gene match: 12. Per germline, CDR1 SGDLS and CDR2 YYNGEE.

The CDR3 DNA reads TGTGCCAGCAAAGACATCACTGAAGCTTTCTTT. Translating gives CASKDITEAFF. This sequence joins TRBV6-5 and TRBJ1-1; no definite D call. Trimming took 7 bases from V and 4 from J, leaving 7 bases between them. CDR3 size: 11 residues. Looked up from germline, CDR1 is MNHEY and CDR2 is SVGAGI.

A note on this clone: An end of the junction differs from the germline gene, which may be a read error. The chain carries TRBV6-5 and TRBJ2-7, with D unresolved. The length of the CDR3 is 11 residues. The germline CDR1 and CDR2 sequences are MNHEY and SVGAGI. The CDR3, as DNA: TGTGCCAGCAGTTACTCGGTGCACCACTCCTTC. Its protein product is CASSYSVHHSF.

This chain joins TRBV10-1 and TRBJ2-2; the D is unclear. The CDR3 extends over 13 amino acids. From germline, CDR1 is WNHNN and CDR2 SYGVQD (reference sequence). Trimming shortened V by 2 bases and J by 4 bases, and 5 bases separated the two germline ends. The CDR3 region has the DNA TGCGCCAGCAGTGAGCAGGTCACCGGGGAGCTGTTTTTT. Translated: CASSEQVTGELFF.

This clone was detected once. The CDR3 region has the DNA TGTGCCAGCAGCCCTCCTAGACCGACGAACACCGGGGAGCTGTTTTTT. This gives the protein CASSPPRPTNTGELFF. The chain employs TRBV3-1 (or the pseudogene TRBV3-2) and TRBJ2-2; D unclear. The CDR3 has 16 amino acids. The germline V gene has CDR1 LGHDT and CDR2 YNNKEL (reference sequence). The germline V and J ends were trimmed by 4 bases and 0 bases, with 12 bases remaining between them.

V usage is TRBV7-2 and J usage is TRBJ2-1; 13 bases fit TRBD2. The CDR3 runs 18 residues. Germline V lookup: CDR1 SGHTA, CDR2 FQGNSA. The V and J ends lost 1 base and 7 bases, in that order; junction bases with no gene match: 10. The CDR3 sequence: CASSLGSPGTSGENEQFF. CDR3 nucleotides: TGTGCCAGCAGCTTAGGGTCCCCCGGGACTAGCGGGGAAAATGAGCAGTTCTTC.

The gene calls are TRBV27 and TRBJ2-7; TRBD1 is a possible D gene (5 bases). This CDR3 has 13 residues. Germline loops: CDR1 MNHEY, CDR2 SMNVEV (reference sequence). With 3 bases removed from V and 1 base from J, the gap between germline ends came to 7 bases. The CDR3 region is CASSLGLSYEQYF. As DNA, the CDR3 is TGTGCCAGCAGTTTGGGGCTTTCCTACGAGCAGTACTTC.

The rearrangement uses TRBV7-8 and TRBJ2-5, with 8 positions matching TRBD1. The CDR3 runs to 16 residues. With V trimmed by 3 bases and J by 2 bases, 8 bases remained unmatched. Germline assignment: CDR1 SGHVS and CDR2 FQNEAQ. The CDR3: CASSFLRDRWQETQYF. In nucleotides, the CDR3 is TGTGCCAGCAGCTTTCTCCGGGACAGGTGGCAAGAGACCCAGTACTTC.

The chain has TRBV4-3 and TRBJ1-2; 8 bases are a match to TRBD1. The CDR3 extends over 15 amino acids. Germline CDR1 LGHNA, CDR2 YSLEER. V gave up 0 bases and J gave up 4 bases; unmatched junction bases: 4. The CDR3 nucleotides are TGCGCCAGCAGCCAAGATGGGGGGACAGGCTATGGCTACACCTTC. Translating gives CASSQDGGTGYGYTF.

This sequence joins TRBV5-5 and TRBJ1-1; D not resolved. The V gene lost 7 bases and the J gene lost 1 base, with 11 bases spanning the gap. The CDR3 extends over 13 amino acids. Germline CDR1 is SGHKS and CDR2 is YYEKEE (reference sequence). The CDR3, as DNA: TGTGCCAGCGGGCTTGGAGGGAACACTGAAGCTTTCTTT. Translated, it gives CASGLGGNTEAFF.

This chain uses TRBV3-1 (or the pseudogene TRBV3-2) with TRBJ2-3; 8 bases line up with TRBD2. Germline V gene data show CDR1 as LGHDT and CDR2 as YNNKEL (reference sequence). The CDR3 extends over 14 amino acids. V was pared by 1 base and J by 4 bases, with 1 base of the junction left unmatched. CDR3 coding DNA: TGTGCCAGCAGCCAAGTCGGGGGGGCAGATACGCAGTATTTT. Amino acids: CASSQVGGADTQYF.

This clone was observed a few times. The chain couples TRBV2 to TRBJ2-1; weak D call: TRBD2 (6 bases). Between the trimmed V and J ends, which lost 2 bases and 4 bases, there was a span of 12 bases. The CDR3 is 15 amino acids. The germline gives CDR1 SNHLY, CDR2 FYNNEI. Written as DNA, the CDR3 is TGTGCCAGCAGTGAATCGGGGACTCTATACAATGAGCAGTTCTTC. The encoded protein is CASSESGTLYNEQFF.

The CDR3 here is CASSSSGGTYEQYF. CDR3 DNA: TGTGCCAGCAGTTCTAGCGGGGGAACCTACGAGCAGTACTTC. The chain uses TRBV6-2 or TRBV6-3 and TRBJ2-7; 10 bases agree with TRBD2. Germline lookup yields CDR1 MNHEY and CDR2 SVGEGT. The CDR3 covers 14 residues. J gave up 2 bases and V 4 bases, and 2 bases lay outside the gene matches.

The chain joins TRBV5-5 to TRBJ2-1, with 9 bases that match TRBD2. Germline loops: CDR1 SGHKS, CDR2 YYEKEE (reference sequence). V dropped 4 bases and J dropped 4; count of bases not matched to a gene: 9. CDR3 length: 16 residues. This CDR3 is CASSLDSSGGYNEQFF. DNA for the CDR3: TGTGCCAGCAGCCTCGACTCGAGCGGGGGGTACAATGAGCAGTTCTTC.